This is a list of T cell receptor beta chains from one sample in a study of regulatory T cells in long-lasting Graves disease. In TCRdb, the multiplex PCR reads were re-called with MiXCR into one record per CDR3 protein. The profile shows hundreds of thousands of distinct CDR3 sequences, around 11% of them singletons. The same specimen was also included in a second study, on T cells in Graves' hyperthyroidism and ophthalmopathy.

This specimen was peripheral blood mononuclear cells (PBMCs), taken at new diagnosis, from a patient treated with antithyroid drugs. These receptors were obtained from a woman aged 25 to 39 with Graves disease. The CDR3 runs from the conserved cysteine through the conserved F or W. D genes are given only for firm matches. Part of the rows lack a size; the others show once, few, many or a class for expanded clones.

clone_size | j_call | d_call | v_call | cdr3_aa | cdr3_nt
many | TRBJ2-2 | TRBD2 | TRBV19 | CASSNPRLAGGRNTGELFF | TGTGCCAGTAGTAACCCCCGACTAGCGGGAGGGCGGAACACCGGGGAGCTGTTTTTT
- | TRBJ1-6 | - | TRBV19 | CASSIVGTTHSPLHF | TGTGCCAGTAGTATAGTTGGGACAACGCATTCACCCCTCCACTTT
many | TRBJ2-1 | - | TRBV20-1 | CSAGGSSYNEQFF | TGCAGTGCTGGGGGGAGCTCCTACAATGAGCAGTTCTTC
many | TRBJ2-5 | TRBD2 | TRBV14 | CASSRIGWTSGRSETQYF | TGTGCCAGCAGCCGGATAGGATGGACTAGCGGGAGGTCAGAGACCCAGTACTTC
many | TRBJ2-7 | TRBD1 | TRBV2 | CASSEGLQGVVHEQYF | TGTGCCAGCAGTGAAGGGTTACAGGGGGTCGTACACGAGCAGTACTTC
many | TRBJ1-5 | - | TRBV6-5 | CASSYWTATTYQPQHF | TGTGCCAGCAGTTACTGGACAGCGACGACCTATCAGCCCCAGCATTTT
many | TRBJ2-3 | - | TRBV7-3 | CASSLTGLAEDTQYF | TGTGCCAGCAGCTTAACAGGCCTAGCTGAAGATACGCAGTATTTT
many | TRBJ2-7 | TRBD2 | TRBV20-1 | CSAPGREGGIYEQYF | TGCAGTGCTCCCGGTAGGGAGGGCGGGATCTACGAGCAGTACTTC
few | TRBJ2-1 | TRBD2 | TRBV6-1 | CASSIWASGRGDEQFF | TGTGCCAGCAGTATATGGGCTAGCGGTAGAGGGGATGAGCAGTTCTTC
many | TRBJ2-5 | TRBD2 | TRBV5-6 | CASSLRLAGEQETQYF | TGTGCCAGCAGCTTGAGGCTAGCGGGAGAACAAGAGACCCAGTACTTC
many | TRBJ2-1 | - | TRBV2 | CASRTAESSYNEQFF | TGTGCCAGCAGGACAGCGGAGAGCTCCTACAATGAGCAGTTCTTC
many | TRBJ2-5 | - | TRBV6-1 | CASRGETQYF | TGTGCCAGCAGAGGGGAGACCCAGTACTTC
many | TRBJ2-5 | TRBD2 | TRBV6-1 | CASTGLAGGTYQETQYF | TGTGCCAGCACCGGACTAGCGGGAGGAACGTACCAAGAGACCCAGTACTTC
- | TRBJ2-5 | - | TRBV11-2 | CASSLGWDHQETQYF | TGTGCCAGCAGCTTAGGCTGGGACCACCAAGAGACCCAGTACTTC
- | TRBJ2-5 | - | TRBV9 | CASSAVWGAVQETQYF | TGTGCCAGCAGCGCCGTGTGGGGGGCAGTTCAAGAGACCCAGTACTTC
many | TRBJ2-5 | TRBD1 | TRBV7-9 | CASSGTGGEETQYF | TGTGCCAGCAGCGGAACAGGGGGAGAGGAGACCCAGTACTTC
many | TRBJ2-5 | TRBD1 | TRBV19 | CASSPGQQKETQYF | TGTGCCAGTAGCCCGGGACAGCAAAAAGAGACCCAGTACTTC
few | TRBJ1-6 | TRBD1 | TRBV18 | CASSPRTGNNSPLHF | TGTGCCAGCTCACCACGGACAGGGAATAATTCACCCCTCCACTTT
many | TRBJ1-5 | - | TRBV5-6 | CASSGGVSNQPQHF | TGTGCCAGCAGCGGAGGGGTGAGCAATCAGCCCCAGCATTTT
- | TRBJ1-2 | - | TRBV10-3 | CAIPSASNYGYTF | TGTGCCATCCCATCGGCGTCGAACTATGGCTACACCTTC
many | TRBJ2-2 | - | TRBV9 | CASLLRRSGELFF | TGTGCCAGCTTGTTGAGGAGGTCCGGGGAGCTGTTTTTT
many | TRBJ1-5 | - | TRBV11-2 | CAGRTEARFRSNQPQHF | TGTGCCGGAAGGACGGAAGCGCGTTTTAGGAGCAATCAGCCCCAGCATTTT
many | TRBJ2-5 | TRBD1 | TRBV13 | CASSSAGQGQETQYF | TGTGCCAGCAGCTCCGCCGGACAGGGACAAGAGACCCAGTACTTC
many | TRBJ2-3 | - | TRBV7-3 | CASSFGADDTQYF | TGTGCCAGCAGCTTCGGTGCCGACGATACGCAGTATTTT
- | TRBJ2-1 | TRBD2 | TRBV20-1 | CSGLAGASYNEQFF | TGCAGTGGGTTAGCGGGAGCTTCCTACAATGAGCAGTTCTTC
- | TRBJ2-7 | - | TRBV20-1 | CSARPPDRDYEQYF | TGCAGTGCTAGACCACCGGACAGAGACTACGAGCAGTACTTC
few | TRBJ2-7 | TRBD2 | TRBV5-1 | CASSNSGRAYEQYF | TGTGCCAGCAGTAATAGCGGGAGGGCCTACGAGCAGTACTTC
many | TRBJ2-3 | - | TRBV13 | CASSLLSGFTMDTQYF | TGTGCCAGCAGCTTGTTAAGTGGTTTCACAATGGATACGCAGTATTTT
many | TRBJ2-1 | TRBD2 | TRBV6-1 | CASSGTSGVGNEQFF | TGTGCCAGCAGTGGGACTAGCGGGGTTGGGAATGAGCAGTTCTTC
many | TRBJ2-7 | TRBD2 | TRBV20-1 | CSARTEKREWYEQYF | TGCAGTGCTAGGACCGAGAAGCGGGAGTGGTACGAGCAGTACTTC
few | TRBJ2-7 | - | TRBV27 | CASSWGRLHYEQYF | TGTGCCAGCAGTTGGGGACGCCTACACTACGAGCAGTACTTC
- | TRBJ2-7 | TRBD1 | TRBV15 | CATSRGAGQVNEQYF | TGTGCCACCAGCAGAGGGGCGGGACAGGTAAACGAGCAGTACTTC
few | TRBJ1-1 | - | TRBV28 | CASSLLSRGGTEAFF | TGTGCCAGCAGTTTATTGTCTAGGGGGGGCACTGAAGCTTTCTTT
many | TRBJ1-1 | - | TRBV29-1 | CSVEAQLLEAFF | TGCAGCGTTGAGGCCCAACTACTTGAAGCTTTCTTT
many | TRBJ1-2 | - | TRBV18 | CASSPNTGLDYGYTF | TGTGCCAGCTCACCCAATACAGGGTTGGACTATGGCTACACCTTC
few | TRBJ2-7 | TRBD1 | TRBV19 | CASSAGQGASYEQYF | TGTGCCAGTAGTGCAGGACAGGGGGCTTCGTACGAGCAGTACTTC
- | TRBJ1-2 | TRBD1 | TRBV6-5 | CASSYFHSGTGNYGYTF | TGTGCCAGCAGCTACTTCCACTCCGGGACAGGGAACTATGGCTACACCTTC
few | TRBJ2-7 | - | TRBV7-8 | CASSLGRVKYF | TGTGCCAGCAGCTTAGGTCGGGTTAAGTACTTC
few | TRBJ2-3 | TRBD1 | TRBV27 | CANPRQKGALSTGTQYF | TGTGCCAACCCTCGTCAGAAGGGGGCCCTCAGCACAGGTACGCAGTATTTT
few | TRBJ2-7 | TRBD1 | TRBV4-1 | CASSHAGTGVYEQYF | TGCGCCAGCAGCCATGCCGGGACAGGGGTGTACGAGCAGTACTTC